This T cell receptor beta chain came from a study of T-cell memory formation after mild COVID-19. Study-level results: Some responding clones appeared in pre-infection memory, suggesting cross-reactive memory joined. Day 37-peaking second-wave clones had unconfirmed SARS-CoV-2 specificity. Contracting clones from day 15 to 85 had balanced CD4/CD8; later expanders favoured CD4+. CD4+ contracting clones were found mainly in CM and EM, and CD8+ ones in EMRA.

V was pared by 0 bases and J by 4 bases, with 7 bases of the junction left unmatched. CDR1 is PRHDT and CDR2 is FYEKMQ in the germline V gene (reference sequence). This CDR3 has 16 amino acids. Comment on this clonotype: Its antigen remains unidentified.

MiXCR, run by TCRdb on the 5' RACE reads, gives a single entry per CDR3 protein. This table has about 140,000 distinct CDR3 sequences, about a fifth appearing once. The TCR originated in an adult woman who had mild COVID-19 (a few samples of this study predate the infection). Cell type and time point are not known. Sequences were obtained from PBMCs or a T cell subset sorted from them (not recorded which). The genes are TRBV13 and TRBJ1-1; 8 bases fit TRBD1. CDR3 DNA: TGTGCCAGCAGCTTAGGCAGGGGGCGGGGAAGCACTGAAGCTTTCTTT. Protein product: CASSLGRGRGSTEAFF.